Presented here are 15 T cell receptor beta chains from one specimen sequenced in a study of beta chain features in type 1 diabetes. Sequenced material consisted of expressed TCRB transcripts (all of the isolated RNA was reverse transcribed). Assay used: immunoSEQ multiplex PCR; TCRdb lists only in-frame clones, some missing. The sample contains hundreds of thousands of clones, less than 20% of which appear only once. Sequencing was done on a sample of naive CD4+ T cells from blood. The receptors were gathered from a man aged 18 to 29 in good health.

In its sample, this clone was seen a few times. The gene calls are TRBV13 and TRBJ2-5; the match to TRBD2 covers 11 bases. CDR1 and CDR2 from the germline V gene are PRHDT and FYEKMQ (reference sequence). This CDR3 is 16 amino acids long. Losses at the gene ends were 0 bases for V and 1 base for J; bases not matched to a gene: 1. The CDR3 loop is CASSLGLAGGQETQYF. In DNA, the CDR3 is TGTGCCAGCAGCTTAGGCCTAGCGGGGGGCCAAGAGACCCAGTACTTC.

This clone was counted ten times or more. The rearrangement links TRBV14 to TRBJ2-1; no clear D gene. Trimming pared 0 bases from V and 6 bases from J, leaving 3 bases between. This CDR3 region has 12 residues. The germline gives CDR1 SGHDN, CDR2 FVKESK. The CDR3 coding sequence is TGTGCCAGCAGCCAAGACATCAATGAGCAGTTCTTC. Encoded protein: CASSQDINEQFF.

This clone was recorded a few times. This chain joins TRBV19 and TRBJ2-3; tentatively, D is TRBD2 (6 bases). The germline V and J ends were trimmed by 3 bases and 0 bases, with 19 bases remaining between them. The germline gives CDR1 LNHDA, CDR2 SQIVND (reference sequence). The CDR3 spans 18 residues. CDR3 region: CASSIDFSRGTSTDTQYF. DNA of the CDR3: TGTGCCAGTAGTATCGATTTTTCACGCGGGACTAGCACAGATACGCAGTATTTT.

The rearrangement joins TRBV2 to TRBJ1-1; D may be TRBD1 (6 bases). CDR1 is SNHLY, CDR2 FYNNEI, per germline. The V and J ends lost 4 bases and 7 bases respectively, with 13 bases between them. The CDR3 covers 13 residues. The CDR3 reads CASSVQGWGEAFF. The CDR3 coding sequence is TGTGCCAGCAGTGTACAGGGATGGGGTGAAGCTTTCTTT.

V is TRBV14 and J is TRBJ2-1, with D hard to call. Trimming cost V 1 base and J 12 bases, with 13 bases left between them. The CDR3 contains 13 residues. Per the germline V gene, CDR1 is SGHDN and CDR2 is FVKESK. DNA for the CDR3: TGTGCCAGCAGCCAAGTTCGCGTGCCGTCGCAGTTCTTC. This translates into CASSQVRVPSQFF.

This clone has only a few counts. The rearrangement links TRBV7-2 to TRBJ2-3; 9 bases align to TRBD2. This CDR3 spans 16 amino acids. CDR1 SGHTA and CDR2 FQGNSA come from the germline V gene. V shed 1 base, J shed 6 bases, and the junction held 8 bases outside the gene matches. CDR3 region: CASSLGRGRASDTQYF. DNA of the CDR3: TGTGCCAGCAGCTTAGGGCGCGGGAGGGCCTCCGATACGCAGTATTTT.

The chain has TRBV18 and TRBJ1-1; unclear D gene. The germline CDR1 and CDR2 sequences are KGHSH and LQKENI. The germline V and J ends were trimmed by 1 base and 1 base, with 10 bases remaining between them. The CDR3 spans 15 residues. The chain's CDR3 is CASSPRMGQNTEAFF. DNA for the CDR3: TGTGCCAGCTCACCACGGATGGGCCAGAACACTGAAGCTTTCTTT.

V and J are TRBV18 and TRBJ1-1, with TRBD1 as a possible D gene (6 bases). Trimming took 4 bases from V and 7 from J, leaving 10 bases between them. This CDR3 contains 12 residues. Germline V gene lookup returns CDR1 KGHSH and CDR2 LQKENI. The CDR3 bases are TGTGCCAGCTCACGGACAGCTCTTGAAGCTTTCTTT. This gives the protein CASSRTALEAFF. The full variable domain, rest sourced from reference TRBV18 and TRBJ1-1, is NAGVMQNPRHLVRRRGQEARLRCSPMKGHSHVYWYRQLPEEGLKFMVYLQKENIIDESGMPKERFSAEFPKEGPSILRIQQVVRGDSAAYFCASSRTALEAFFGQGTRLTVV.

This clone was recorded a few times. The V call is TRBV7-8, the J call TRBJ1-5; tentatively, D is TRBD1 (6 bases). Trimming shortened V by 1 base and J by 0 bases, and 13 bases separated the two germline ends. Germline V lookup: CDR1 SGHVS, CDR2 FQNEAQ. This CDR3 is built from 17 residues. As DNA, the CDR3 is TGTGCCAGCAGCTTAGTTACAGGGCTCAATAGCAATCAGCCCCAGCATTTT. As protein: CASSLVTGLNSNQPQHF.

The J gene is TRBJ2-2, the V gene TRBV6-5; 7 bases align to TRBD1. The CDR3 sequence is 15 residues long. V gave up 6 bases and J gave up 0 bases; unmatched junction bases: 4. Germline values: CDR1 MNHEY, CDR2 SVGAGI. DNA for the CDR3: TGTGCCAGCAGCCGACAGGGTACGAACACCGGGGAGCTGTTTTTT. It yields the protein CASSRQGTNTGELFF.

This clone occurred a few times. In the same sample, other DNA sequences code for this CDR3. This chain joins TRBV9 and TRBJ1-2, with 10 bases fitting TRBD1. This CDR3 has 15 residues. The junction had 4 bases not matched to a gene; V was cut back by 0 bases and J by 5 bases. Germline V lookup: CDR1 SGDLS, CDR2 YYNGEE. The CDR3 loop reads CASSVGTGGFYGYTF. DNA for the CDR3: TGTGCCAGCAGCGTAGGGACAGGGGGTTTTTATGGCTACACCTTC.

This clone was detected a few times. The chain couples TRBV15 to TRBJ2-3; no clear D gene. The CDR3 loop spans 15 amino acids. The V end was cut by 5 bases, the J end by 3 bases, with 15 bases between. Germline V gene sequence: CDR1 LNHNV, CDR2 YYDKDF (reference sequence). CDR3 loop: CATSRRQALTDTQYF. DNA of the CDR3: TGTGCCACCAGCCGCAGGCAGGCATTGACAGATACGCAGTATTTT.

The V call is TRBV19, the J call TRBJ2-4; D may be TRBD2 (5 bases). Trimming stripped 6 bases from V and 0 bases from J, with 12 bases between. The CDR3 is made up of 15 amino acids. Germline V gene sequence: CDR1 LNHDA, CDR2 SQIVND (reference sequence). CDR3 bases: TGTGCCAGTAGGAACCGGGATATAGCCAAAAACATTCAGTACTTC. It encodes CASRNRDIAKNIQYF.

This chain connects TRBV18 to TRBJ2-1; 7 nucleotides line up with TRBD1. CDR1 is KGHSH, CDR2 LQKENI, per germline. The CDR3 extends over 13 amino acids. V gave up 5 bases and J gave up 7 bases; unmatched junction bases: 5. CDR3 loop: CASSTLQGNEQFF. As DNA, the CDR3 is TGTGCCAGCTCAACTTTACAGGGGAATGAGCAGTTCTTC.

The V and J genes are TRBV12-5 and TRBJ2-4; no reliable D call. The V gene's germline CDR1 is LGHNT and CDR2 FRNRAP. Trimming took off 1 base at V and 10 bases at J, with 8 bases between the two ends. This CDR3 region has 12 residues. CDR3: CASGLAEGIQYF. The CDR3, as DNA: TGTGCTAGTGGTTTGGCGGAAGGGATTCAGTACTTC.